These T cell receptor beta chains were read from a single sample in a study of blood T cell repertoires in COVID-19. Here immunoSEQ multiplex PCR was the method, and the copy in TCRdb shows in-frame clones only, minus some. There are some 75,000 clones in the sample; around 80% occur only once, and roughly 12% lies in the top ten. The sample comprised peripheral blood. All receptors derive from a man aged 50 or older with COVID-19, enrolled during active disease. Both conserved end residues are part of each CDR3. The D gene is left open where the match is weak. Rows may omit the clone size; those that give it use once, few, many or a size class.

>NA|TRBV11-2|TRBJ1-6|NA
TGTGCCAGCAGCTTTCAGTATAATTCACCCCTCCACTTT
CASSFQYNSPLHF
>NA|TRBV3-1/TRBV3-2|TRBJ1-3|NA
TGTGCCAGCAGCCAACCCCCCGGGTTCACTGGAAACACCATATATTTT
CASSQPPGFTGNTIYF
>NA|TRBV7-9|TRBJ2-7|NA
TGTGCCAGCAGCTTATTCCTACAGGGAGTTACCTACGAGCAGTACTTC
CASSLFLQGVTYEQYF
>NA|TRBV3-1/TRBV3-2|TRBJ2-7|TRBD1
TGTGCCAGCAGCCCCCGGGACAGGAATTCCTACGAGCAGTACTTC
CASSPRDRNSYEQYF
>NA|TRBV29-1|TRBJ1-3|NA
TGCAGCGTTGAGGGAGGAGGTGGAAACACCATATATTTT
CSVEGGGGNTIYF
>once|TRBV5-1|TRBJ2-5|NA
TGCGCCAGCAGCTTGAACAGTCCGGGACTCCAAGAGACCCAGTACTTC
CASSLNSPGLQETQYF
>once|TRBV5-1|TRBJ2-5|TRBD1
TGCGCCAGCAGCTCCTCACAGGGGGCACAAGAGACCCAGTACTTC
CASSSSQGAQETQYF
>few|TRBV6-6|TRBJ2-4|NA
TGTGCCAGCAGTTATGGAAGCGGAAATAAAAACATTCAGTACTTC
CASSYGSGNKNIQYF
>NA|TRBV6-6|TRBJ1-4|NA
TGTGCCAGCAGTTACCCCAACATTAATGAAAAACTGTTTTTT
CASSYPNINEKLFF
>NA|TRBV20-1|TRBJ2-7|NA
TGCAGTGCTAGTTACCAGCAGCGGCAGTACTTC
CSASYQQRQYF
>NA|TRBV5-1|TRBJ2-7|NA
TGCGCCAGCAGCTCGGGACACGGGAACTCCTACGAGCAGTACTTC
CASSSGHGNSYEQYF
>NA|TRBV29-1|TRBJ2-1|TRBD2
TGCAGCGTAATCGCCCCGGGAGGGCGTAATGAGCAGTTCTTC
CSVIAPGGRNEQFF
>NA|TRBV5-1|TRBJ2-5|NA
TGCGCCAGCAGCTTGGGGGCCAGAAACCAAGAGACCCAGTACTTC
CASSLGARNQETQYF
>NA|TRBV9|TRBJ1-2|NA
TGTGCCAGCAGCGCCGGGCAGGGGCGGCCCGGCTACACCTTC
CASSAGQGRPGYTF
>few|TRBV2|TRBJ2-7|TRBD2
TGTGCCAGCAGTGAAGGGAGCGGGAGAGGGTCCTACGAGCAGTACTTC
CASSEGSGRGSYEQYF
>once|TRBV6-1|TRBJ2-7|TRBD2
TGTGCCAGCAGTGAAGCTCTAGCGGGAGCGCCCTACGAGCAGTACTTC
CASSEALAGAPYEQYF